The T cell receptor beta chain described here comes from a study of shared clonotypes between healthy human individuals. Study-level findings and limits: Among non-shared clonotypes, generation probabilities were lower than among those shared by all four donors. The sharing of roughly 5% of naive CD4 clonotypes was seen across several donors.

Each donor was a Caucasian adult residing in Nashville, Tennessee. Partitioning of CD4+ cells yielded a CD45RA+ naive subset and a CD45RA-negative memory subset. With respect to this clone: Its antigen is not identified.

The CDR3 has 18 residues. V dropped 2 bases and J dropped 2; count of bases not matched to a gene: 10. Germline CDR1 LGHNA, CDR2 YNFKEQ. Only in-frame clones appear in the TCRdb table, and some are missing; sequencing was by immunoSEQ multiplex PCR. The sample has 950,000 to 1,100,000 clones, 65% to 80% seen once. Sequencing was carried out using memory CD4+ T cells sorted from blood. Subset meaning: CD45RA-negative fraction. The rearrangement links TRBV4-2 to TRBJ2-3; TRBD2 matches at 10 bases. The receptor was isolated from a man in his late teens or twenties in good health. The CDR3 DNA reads TGTGCCAGCAGCCAAAGTTCTAGCGGGGGCTACTTCACAGATACGCAGTATTTT. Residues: CASSQSSSGGYFTDTQYF.